Sequencing of this T cell receptor beta chain was carried out in a study of blood T cell repertoires in COVID-19 (dated by TCRdb to 2019 to 2021). Background for the entire study: Collaborator samples came from the United States, Italy and Spain and covered acute and convalescent phases of COVID-19. The prospective study material was composed of cDNA or gDNA derived from T cells, B-cell-depleted T cells, or PBMCs. Subjects who had been exposed to COVID-19, were actively infected with it, or had recovered from it provided the deeply sampled blood TCRbeta repertoires that made up the dataset. The repertoires were released in a freely available public database meant as a resource for research on the immune response to SARS-CoV-2. The samples were drawn from the first 160 participants of the ongoing ImmuneRACE study and from some 1,300 subjects provided by 6 global collaborators. The sample metadata nearly always contained a de-identified subject ID, COVID-19 status, age in years and sex. Where available, HLA class I and class II types were obtained from metadata supplied by the sample provider rather than from assay-based typing. Summary of the overall study and its limitations: The amount of clinical and demographic metadata varied by source and participant and was provided uncurated.

In the case of this clone: Its target antigen remains unknown. Nothing much larger sits one base from this clone, and base qualities are not available.

A second Seattle source provided samples from volunteer blood donors who had recovered from COVID-19. Whole blood was collected in K2EDTA tubes by collaborating institutions according to the institutions' own protocols. For TCRbeta analysis, collaborator samples were shipped as frozen whole blood, as isolated PBMCs, or as DNA extracted from either sample type. TCRbeta CDR3 regions were amplified from genomic DNA by means of the immunoSEQ Assay, a bias-controlled multiplex PCR. As for the authors' bioinformatics: Within the assay, amplification of reference gene primers was used to estimate how many nucleated cells each sample contained. To quantify the absolute abundance of each unique TCRbeta CDR3 rearrangement, sequence reads were collapsed and filtered. For each sample, productive Simpson clonality was calculated as the square root of Simpson's diversity index across productive rearrangements. In its TCRdb copy, this immuneACCESS table keeps in-frame sequences only and misses some clones. Where compared with another copy, unresolved V genes explain less than half of these, and the others have no known cause. Clonal size and the V and J genes are those of that table, whereas D and trimming came from the DNA. The sample yields around 270,000 clones; roughly 84% were counted once. Over 1.5% of the sample comes from the top ten.

The origin of this receptor is a middle-aged woman who had recovered from COVID-19. The sequenced material came from peripheral blood.

The CDR3 in this case is CASSLTGGFDGYTF. The DNA sequence reads TGTGCCAGCAGCTTGACAGGGGGCTTTGATGGCTACACCTTC. This sequence uses TRBV7-6 and TRBJ1-2, with TRBD1 identical over 10 junction bases. V lost 3 bases and J lost 6 bases, and the count of bases not matched to a germline gene is 4. The germline V gene gives CDR1 as SGHVS and CDR2 as FNYEAQ. The CDR3 runs 14 residues from the cysteine to the phenylalanine. The CDR3 DNA has 42 bases and is translated from base 1.